This section outlines one T cell receptor beta chain sequence together with its context. This sample stems from a study of early T cells in non-severe SARS-CoV-2 infection. Study context: Chains were not paired, and sequencing was done on bulk RNA from unsorted whole blood.

TCRdb analysed the 5' RACE reads with MiXCR anew, one entry per CDR3 protein. The table records 50,000 to 75,000 distinct CDR3 sequences, 12% of them present only once. The TCR comes from an adult who was a healthcare worker with PCR-confirmed SARS-CoV-2 infection or an uninfected control (not recorded which). The donor label of this sample is uncertain. The input for sequencing was whole blood, taken at baseline.

CDR3 coding DNA: TGCAGTGCTCCGGACAGCAAAGCCAATCAGCCCCAGCATTTT. Protein sequence: CSAPDSKANQPQHF. The chain employs TRBV20-1 and TRBJ1-5; maybe TRBD1 (6 bases). The V and J ends lost 5 bases and 3 bases respectively, with 14 bases between them. This CDR3 has 14 amino acids. Germline-derived CDR1 and CDR2 are DFQATT and SNEGSKA (reference sequence).